This paragraph reports one T cell receptor beta chain. Assay used: immunoSEQ multiplex PCR; TCRdb lists only in-frame clones, some missing. The sample lists some 330,000 clones, roughly 88% occurring once. This CDR3 is 14 amino acids long. Germline CDR1 and CDR2: LGHNT and FRNRAP. V gave up 1 base and J gave up 5 bases; unmatched junction bases: 2. This specimen belongs to a study of blood T cell repertoires in COVID-19. The J gene is TRBJ1-1, the V gene TRBV12-5; 9 bases fit TRBD1. The sequenced sample was peripheral blood. The receptor comes from a woman between 50 and 59 years old with active or convalescent COVID-19. The CDR3 sequence: CASGLDRGLTEAFF. The DNA of the CDR3 is TGTGCTAGTGGTTTGGACAGGGGGCTTACTGAAGCTTTCTTT.